The present entry profiles one T cell receptor beta chain with its context. As yet, its antigen is unknown. The source of the sample is a study of cytomegalovirus exposure and HLA in healthy donors. Study summary: The study placed about 86% of its approximately 360 genotyped donors in the Caucasian-associated ancestry cluster. Regarding the study as a whole: According to an earlier analysis, most TCR beta V segments yielded productive rearrangements about 87% or about 30% of the time. In a later analysis, specific HLA alleles were associated with under 20,000 TCR beta sequences at a 0.05 false discovery rate.

A multiplex PCR was run with 60 Vbeta primers and 13 Jbeta primers. Authors' methods: Later reanalysis found around 74 million unique TCR beta chains, roughly 10 million of them shared. Assay used: immunoSEQ multiplex PCR; TCRdb lists only in-frame clones, some missing. V and J calls and clone size come straight from that table; D and trimming were deduced from the DNA. In the table there are some 200,000 clones, over 75% of which are singletons. CDR1 is LGHNA, CDR2 YSLEER, per germline. The CDR3 is made up of 15 amino acids. Trimming shortened V by 1 base and J by 8 bases, and 14 bases separated the two germline ends.

This TCR was recovered from a man over 45 in good health and CMV-seronegative. The V gene is TRBV4-3, the J gene TRBJ1-4; weak D call: TRBD1 (6 bases). The specimen sequenced was PBMCs. CDR3 sequence reads: CASSQGGGLREKLFF. The CDR3, as DNA: TGCGCCAGCAGCCAAGGCGGGGGGCTGAGAGAAAAACTGTTTTTT.